This passage covers 21 T cell receptor beta chains from one sample sequenced in a study of CD8+ T cells in alopecia areata. Indicated treatment: oral pan-JAK inhibitor, 5-10 mg twice daily. After isolation, RNA underwent reverse transcription to generate cDNA as the sequencing template. Generated by immunoSEQ multiplex PCR, the TCRdb table keeps only in-frame clones and is missing some. The sample yields approximately 210,000 clones, roughly 40% seen once. The specimen was CD4+ T cells sorted from blood, collected at approximately week 36, from a patient treated with tofacitinib. Receptors originate from a human donor with alopecia areata.

A few counts support this clone. This rearrangement joins TRBV27 to TRBJ2-3; tentatively, D is TRBD1 or TRBD2 (5 bases each). The CDR3 is made up of 16 amino acids. Germline V lookup: CDR1 MNHEY, CDR2 SMNVEV (reference sequence). As DNA, the CDR3 is TGTGCACGACTTTGTAGAGGGAGACATGGGGGAGATACGCAGTATTTT. Its protein product is CARLCRGRHGGDTQYF.

This chain joins TRBV18 and TRBJ2-1, with 10 positions matching TRBD2. Germline loops: CDR1 KGHSH, CDR2 LQKENI. V trimming: 0 bases; J trimming: 7 bases; junction bases outside the gene matches: 9. The CDR3 covers 17 residues. CDR3 protein: CASSPPSSGRAWNEQFF. The CDR3 coding sequence is TGTGCCAGCTCACCACCGTCAAGCGGGAGGGCCTGGAATGAGCAGTTCTTC.

This clone was detected only a few times. The chain combines TRBV6-6 with TRBJ1-5; D remains ambiguous. Germline V gene sequence: CDR1 MNHNY, CDR2 SVGAGI (reference sequence). The CDR3 has 15 amino acids. V lost 7 bases and J lost 4, with 17 bases in between. CDR3 protein: CASKGSAARNQPQHF. CDR3 coding DNA: TGTGCCAGCAAAGGGTCGGCGGCAAGAAATCAGCCCCAGCATTTT.

The genes are TRBV7-8 and TRBJ1-1; D call uncertain. V was trimmed by 3 bases and J by 1 base, leaving 6 bases between them. This CDR3 has 13 residues. The germline CDR1 and CDR2 sequences are SGHVS and FQNEAQ. The CDR3 loop is CASSFGPNTEAFF. The CDR3 nucleotides read TGTGCCAGCAGCTTCGGGCCGAACACTGAAGCTTTCTTT.

J is TRBJ1-4 and V is TRBV29-1; perhaps TRBD1 as D (5 bases). Trimming left V 3 bases short and J 16 bases short, with 15 bases between. This CDR3 is 11 amino acids long. Per the germline V gene, CDR1 is SQVTM and CDR2 is ANQGSEA. The CDR3 DNA sequence: TGCAGCGTTGAGCAGTCAGGGAGGCCGTTTTTT. Translation: CSVEQSGRPFF. Complete variable domain (other parts from reference TRBV29-1 and TRBJ1-4): SAVISQKPSRDICQRGTSLTIQCQVDSQVTMMFWYRQQPGQSLTLIATANQGSEATYESGFVIDKFPISRPNLTFSTLTVSNMSPEDSSIYLCSVEQSGRPFFGSGTQLSVL.

The sample holds a few counts of this clone. The rearrangement uses TRBV30 and TRBJ2-7; no reliable D call. Germline loops: CDR1 GTSNPN, CDR2 SVGIG (reference sequence). This CDR3 contains 12 residues. With 7 bases removed from V and 0 bases from J, the gap between germline ends came to 10 bases. CDR3 nucleotides: TGTGCCTCCAAGGGAAGCTCCTACGAGCAGTACTTC. The encoded protein is CASKGSSYEQYF. Drawing the rest from reference TRBV30 and TRBJ2-7, the complete variable domain is SQTIHQWPATLVQPVGSPLSLECTVEGTSNPNLYWYRQAAGRGLQLLFYSVGIGQISSEVPQNLSASRPQDRQFILSSKKLLLSDSGFYLCASKGSSYEQYFGPGTRLTVT.

The rearrangement uses TRBV29-1 and TRBJ2-5; unclear D gene. With the DNA end fitting TRBJ2-7 better, the J assignment may be wrong. Germline V gene lookup returns CDR1 SQVTM and CDR2 ANQGSEA. The CDR3 consists of 12 residues. CDR3 in DNA: TGCAGCGTTATAGGATACACCTACGAGCAGTACTTC. The encoded protein is CSVIGYTYEQYF.

CDR3 in amino acids: CAWSAGTGFTDTQYF. CDR3 bases: TGTGCCTGGAGTGCCGGGACAGGGTTCACAGATACGCAGTATTTT. The chain recombines TRBV30 with TRBJ2-3; 9 bases fit TRBD1. Germline V CDR1 and CDR2: GTSNPN, SVGIG (reference sequence). The CDR3 is 15 amino acids. The ends lost 1 base at V and 2 bases at J; junction bases unmatched: 4.

V usage is TRBV5-6 and J usage is TRBJ1-5; TRBD1 is a possible D gene (6 bases). V shed 4 bases and J shed 6 bases, with 17 bases lying between them. This CDR3 is built from 15 residues. Germline assignment: CDR1 SGHDT and CDR2 YYEEEE. The CDR3, as DNA: TGTGCCAGCAGCGTTGGAGTTCAGGGGCCTCAGCCCCAGCATTTT. Residues: CASSVGVQGPQPQHF.

The chain joins TRBV25-1 to TRBJ1-2; D gene uncertain. V was shortened by 0 bases and J by 5 bases, with 22 bases between the two germline ends. Germline V gene sequence: CDR1 MGHDK, CDR2 SYGVNS. There are 18 residues in the CDR3. CDR3: CASSEYQRDTMSAYGYTF. The CDR3 DNA follows: TGTGCCAGCAGTGAATATCAGAGAGATACTATGTCTGCATATGGCTACACCTTC.

The chain carries TRBV2 and TRBJ2-3, with 14 bases that match TRBD2. V was pared by 5 bases and J by 3 bases, with 7 bases of the junction left unmatched. This CDR3 has 17 amino acids. Germline V lookup: CDR1 SNHLY, CDR2 FYNNEI. The CDR3 spells CASSPRLAGGSTDTQYF. The DNA of the CDR3 is TGTGCCAGCAGTCCTCGACTAGCGGGAGGGTCGACAGATACGCAGTATTTT.

In the case of this clone: A read error likely explains this, since a far larger clone differs by one base. The chain joins TRBV11-1 to TRBJ1-1; D is undetermined. Trimming stripped 1 base from V and 1 base from J, with 4 bases between. Germline CDR1 SGHAT, CDR2 FQDESV (reference sequence). The CDR3 spans 13 residues. In DNA, the CDR3 is TGTGCCAGCAGCTTAGGGCGGAACACTGAAGCTTTCTTT. The encoded protein is CASSLGRNTEAFF.

The rearrangement joins TRBV29-1 to TRBJ2-3, with TRBD1 matching over 9 bases. The V and J ends lost 3 bases and 3 bases, in that order; junction bases with no gene match: 7. This CDR3 spans 15 amino acids. Per germline, CDR1 SQVTM and CDR2 ANQGSEA. CDR3 residues: CSVDRGQGSTDTQYF. CDR3 nucleotides: TGCAGCGTTGACCGCGGACAGGGGAGTACAGATACGCAGTATTTT.

The chain employs TRBV29-1 and TRBJ2-5; 9 bases fit TRBD1. There are 11 residues in the CDR3. J was trimmed by 11 bases and V by 3 bases; bases with no gene match: 4. Germline CDR1 and CDR2: SQVTM and ANQGSEA. This CDR3 is CSVDTGGKQYF. CDR3 DNA sequence: TGCAGCGTTGATACAGGGGGCAAGCAGTACTTC.

The gene calls are TRBV7-9 and TRBJ2-7; 7 bases are a match to TRBD1. V lost 4 bases, J lost 4 bases, and 10 bases stayed unmatched. From germline, CDR1 is SEHNR and CDR2 FQNEAQ (reference sequence). The CDR3 totals 15 residues. CDR3 region: CASSSRTGTEYEQYF. CDR3 sequence (DNA): TGTGCCAGCAGCTCCCGGACCGGGACAGAATACGAGCAGTACTTC.

In the case of this clone: Distinct nucleotide sequences in the sample also encode this CDR3. The gene calls are TRBV27 and TRBJ1-2, with D perhaps matching TRBD1 (5 bases). V was cut by 3 bases and J by 7 bases, with 12 bases left in between. The CDR3 covers 13 residues. CDR1 is MNHEY, CDR2 SMNVEV, per germline (reference sequence). CDR3 region: CASSFRGSPGYTF. The CDR3 bases are TGTGCCAGCAGTTTCCGGGGGTCGCCTGGCTACACCTTC.

There are a few counts of this clone. The J gene is TRBJ2-2, the V gene TRBV5-4, with D perhaps matching TRBD2 (6 bases). With 2 bases removed from V and 6 bases from J, the gap between germline ends came to 17 bases. CDR1 is SGHNT, CDR2 YYREEE, per germline (reference sequence). The CDR3 spans 16 residues. CDR3 protein: CASSFSGTSPAGELFF. In DNA, the CDR3 is TGTGCCAGCAGCTTCTCCGGGACTTCACCGGCCGGGGAGCTGTTTTTT. Combining the CDR3 with reference TRBV5-4 and TRBJ2-2 gives the whole variable domain ETGVTQSPTHLIKTRGQQVTLRCSSQSGHNTVSWYQQALGQGPQFIFQYYREEENGRGNFPPRFSGLQFPNYSSELNVNALELDDSALYLCASSFSGTSPAGELFFGEGSRLTVL.

This clone appeared once. The J gene is TRBJ2-1, the V gene TRBV6-1, with D possibly being TRBD2 (5 bases). From germline, CDR1 is MNHNS and CDR2 SASEGT. V gave up 5 bases and J gave up 13 bases, with 12 bases separating them. This CDR3 comprises 11 residues. CDR3 coding DNA: TGTGCCAGCAGTTACGAGGCTAGCCAGTTCTTC. This translates into CASSYEASQFF.

This clone occurred a few times. V and J are TRBV6-5 and TRBJ1-2, with unresolved D. The CDR3 runs 16 residues. CDR1 is MNHEY and CDR2 is SVGAGI in the germline V gene. Trimming removed 0 bases from V and 8 bases from J, with 19 bases in between. The CDR3 region is CASSYSPPRTSGGYTF. The CDR3 DNA is TGTGCCAGCAGTTACTCGCCTCCTCGTACGTCGGGGGGCTACACCTTC.

The rearrangement uses TRBV19 and TRBJ2-2; a possible D gene is TRBD1 (5 bases). The V end lost 7 bases, the J end lost 6 bases, and 15 bases lay between the germline ends. This CDR3 has 14 residues. Germline CDR1 reads LNHDA; CDR2 reads SQIVND (reference sequence). The CDR3 DNA is TGTGCCAGTAATTCAGGGCGGCTGCCCGGGGAGCTGTTTTTT. It encodes CASNSGRLPGELFF.

The rearrangement uses TRBV30 and TRBJ2-1; 7 bases are a match to TRBD2. CDR3 size: 14 residues. Trimming removed 1 base from V and 4 bases from J; junction bases left unmatched: 4. Germline CDR1 reads GTSNPN; CDR2 reads SVGIG (reference sequence). The CDR3: CAWSGSGEYNEQFF. The CDR3 DNA reads TGTGCCTGGAGTGGAAGCGGGGAATACAATGAGCAGTTCTTC.